This T cell receptor beta chain was documented in a study of CD8+CD57+ T cells in acquired aplastic anemia. Study in general: The mean DNA yield obtained from sorted CD4+ and CD8+ cells came to around 3 ug. Study conclusions and caveats: Common to patients and controls were roughly 30 CD8+ CDR3 sequences. Patients and healthy controls showed no significant CD8+ Simpson's diversity difference.

The CDR3 loop spans 15 amino acids. Germline CDR1 and CDR2: KGHDR and SFDVKD. With V trimmed by 4 bases and J by 6 bases, 8 bases remained unmatched. About this clonotype itself: Its antigen is currently unknown.

CDR3 and TCR beta VDJ profiling relied on a genomic DNA template. TCRdb re-analysed the reads in MiXCR, keeping a single row per CDR3 protein. Found here are about 210,000 distinct CDR3 sequences, approximately 60% of them singletons; the top ten hold around 32%. Sample: sorted CD4+, CD8+, or CD8+CD57+ T cells (not recorded which) from PBMCs. The clonotype was recovered from a human donor in good health. The genes are TRBV24-1 and TRBJ1-5; TRBD1 matches at 7 bases. In DNA, the CDR3 is TGTGCCACCAGTGACTCCTCGACAGGGATTCAGCCCCAGCATTTT. This gives the protein CATSDSSTGIQPQHF.